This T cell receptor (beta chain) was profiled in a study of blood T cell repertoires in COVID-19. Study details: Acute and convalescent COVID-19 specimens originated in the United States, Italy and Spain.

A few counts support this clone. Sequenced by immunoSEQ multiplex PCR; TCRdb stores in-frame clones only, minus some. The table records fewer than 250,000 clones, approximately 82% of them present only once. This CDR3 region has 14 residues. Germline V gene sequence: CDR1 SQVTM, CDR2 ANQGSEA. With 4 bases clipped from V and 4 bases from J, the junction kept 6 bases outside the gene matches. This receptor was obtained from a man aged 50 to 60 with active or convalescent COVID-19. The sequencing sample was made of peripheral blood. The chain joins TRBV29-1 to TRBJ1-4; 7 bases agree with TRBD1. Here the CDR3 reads CSVGLRGLNEKLFF. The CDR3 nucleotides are TGCAGCGTTGGACTGAGGGGGCTTAATGAAAAACTGTTTTTT.